This passage covers 4 T cell receptor beta chains from one sample sequenced in a study of T cell repertoires in cytomegalovirus infection. Each CDR3 protein gets one entry after TCRdb re-called the reads with MiXCR. The sample records about 190,000 distinct CDR3 sequences, 8.5% to 10% being singletons. The sequencing sample was made of PBMCs. Receptors were obtained from a human donor in good health (CMV status not recorded). Some clones in this sample may be carry-over from other donors' samples.

This clonotype was counted many times. The V call is TRBV27, the J call TRBJ2-5; perhaps D is TRBD1 or TRBD2 (6 bases each). The V and J ends lost 3 bases and 0 bases respectively, with 11 bases between them. This CDR3 has 15 residues. Germline CDR1 and CDR2: MNHEY and SMNVEV (reference sequence). The CDR3 protein is CASSFEGDYQETQYF. In DNA, the CDR3 is TGTGCCAGCAGTTTCGAGGGGGACTACCAAGAGACCCAGTACTTC.

This clonotype has more than one count but fewer than ten. This chain joins TRBV12-3 or TRBV12-4 and TRBJ2-7; 9 bases line up with TRBD2. Germline trimming cut 5 bases from V and 5 bases from J; bases unmatched to any gene: 10. This CDR3 contains 15 residues. The CDR3 here is CASSIHSGSGNEQYF. For the CDR3, the DNA is TGTGCCAGCAGTATCCATAGCGGGAGTGGCAACGAGCAGTACTTC.

The V call is TRBV9, the J call TRBJ2-7; D remains ambiguous. This CDR3 contains 17 residues. Trimming removed 0 bases at V and 3 bases at J, with 19 bases between. Germline CDR1 is SGDLS and CDR2 is YYNGEE. CDR3 region: CASSVGSRRGTLYEQYF. Here the CDR3 DNA reads TGTGCCAGCAGCGTAGGATCCAGACGAGGAACCCTCTACGAGCAGTACTTC.

In this sample, this clonotype turned up many times. The chain combines TRBV7-2 with TRBJ2-2; no clear D gene. The V gene's germline CDR1 is SGHTA and CDR2 FQGNSA. The length of the CDR3 is 15 residues. The ends were cut back, 2 bases at V and 1 base at J, with 8 bases in the middle. DNA for the CDR3: TGTGCCAGCAGCTTAATTGAACTGAACACCGGGGAGCTGTTTTTT. Its protein is CASSLIELNTGELFF.